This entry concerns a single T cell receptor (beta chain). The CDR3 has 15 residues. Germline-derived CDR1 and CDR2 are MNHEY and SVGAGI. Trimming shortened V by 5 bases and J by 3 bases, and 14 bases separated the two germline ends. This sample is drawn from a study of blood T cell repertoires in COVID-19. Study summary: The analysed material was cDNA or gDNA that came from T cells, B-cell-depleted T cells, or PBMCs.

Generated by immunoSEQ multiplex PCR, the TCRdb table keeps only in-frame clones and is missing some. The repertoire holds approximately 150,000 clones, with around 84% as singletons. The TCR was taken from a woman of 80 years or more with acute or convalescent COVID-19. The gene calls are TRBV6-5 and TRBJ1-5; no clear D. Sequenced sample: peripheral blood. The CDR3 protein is CASSRYELNNQPQHF. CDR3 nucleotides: TGTGCCAGCAGTCGGTATGAGCTCAACAATCAGCCCCAGCATTTT.